These 29 T cell receptor beta chains came from one sample sequenced in a study of shared clonotypes between healthy human individuals. This table comes from immunoSEQ multiplex PCR, and its TCRdb copy is limited to in-frame clones, with some not included. This sample carries roughly 2,300,000 clones, 85% to 95% of them seen once, and the ten largest clones take 0.37%. Sequencing input: naive CD4+ T cells from PBMCs. Subset given: CD45RA+ positively selected. The receptor source for this set is a man between 18 and 29 years old in good health. Some clones in this sample may be carry-over from other donors' samples.

This clone was picked up a small number of times. The gene calls are TRBV5-1 and TRBJ1-2, with a tentative D call TRBD1 (5 bases). The germline V and J ends were trimmed by 4 bases and 8 bases, with 18 bases remaining between them. Germline lookup yields CDR1 SGHRS and CDR2 YFSETQ. There are 14 residues in the CDR3. The CDR3 sequence is CASSPGEGPLGYTF. The CDR3 DNA follows: TGCGCCAGCAGCCCGGGGGAGGGTCCCTTAGGCTACACCTTC.

The rearrangement uses TRBV30 and TRBJ1-2; 8 nucleotides agree with TRBD1. Germline V gene data show CDR1 as GTSNPN and CDR2 as SVGIG (reference sequence). Trimming removed 1 base from V and 8 bases from J; junction bases left unmatched: 6. This CDR3 comprises 13 residues. The CDR3 sequence is CAWSDRTGQGYTF. The CDR3, as DNA: TGTGCCTGGAGTGACCGGACAGGGCAAGGCTACACCTTC.

The chain combines TRBV19 with TRBJ2-5; the D gene is possibly TRBD2 (5 bases). From germline, CDR1 is LNHDA and CDR2 SQIVND (reference sequence). This CDR3 is 14 amino acids long. V was shortened by 6 bases and J by 2 bases, with 13 bases between the two germline ends. Here the CDR3 DNA reads TGTGCCAGTAGCCAAGAGCCGGGACAAGAGACCCAGTACTTC. Translating it yields CASSQEPGQETQYF. The whole variable domain, remainder taken from reference TRBV19 and TRBJ2-5, is DGGITQSPKYLFRKEGQNVTLSCEQNLNHDAMYWYRQDPGQGLRLIYYSQIVNDFQKGDIAEGYSVSREKKESFPLTVTSAQKNPTAFYLCASSQEPGQETQYFGPGTRLLVL.

J is TRBJ2-5 and V is TRBV19, with D possibly matching TRBD1 (5 bases). Per the germline V gene, CDR1 is LNHDA and CDR2 is SQIVND (reference sequence). V was pared by 1 base and J by 3 bases, with 9 bases between. This CDR3 spans 14 amino acids. The CDR3 here is CASSIGQRKETQYF. Here the CDR3 DNA reads TGTGCCAGTAGTATAGGACAGCGAAAAGAGACCCAGTACTTC.

The chain couples TRBV27 to TRBJ2-1; 10 positions agree with TRBD1. There are 17 residues in the CDR3. The V and J ends lost 6 bases and 5 bases, in that order; junction bases with no gene match: 13. From germline, CDR1 is MNHEY and CDR2 SMNVEV (reference sequence). The CDR3 nucleotides read TGTGCCAGCAGCCTTACGTGGGACAGGGGCCTGAACAATGAGCAGTTCTTC. It yields the protein CASSLTWDRGLNNEQFF.

This chain uses TRBV28 with TRBJ2-7; D is possibly TRBD2 (5 bases). Germline V gene data show CDR1 as MDHEN and CDR2 as SYDVKM. This CDR3 is 17 amino acids long. Between the trimmed V and J ends, which lost 2 bases and 4 bases, there was a span of 21 bases. The CDR3 bases are TGTGCCAGCAGTTTAAGGTTGTACAGCCCTGGAGGATACGAGCAGTACTTC. Amino acid sequence: CASSLRLYSPGGYEQYF.

The chain links TRBV7-9 to TRBJ2-3, with TRBD1 matching 8 bases. Per the germline V gene, CDR1 is SEHNR and CDR2 is FQNEAQ (reference sequence). V gave up 5 bases and J gave up 5 bases; unmatched junction bases: 9. This CDR3 has 15 residues. CDR3 nucleotides: TGTGCCAGCAGCCCCTGGACAGGGTCTGGAGATACGCAGTATTTT. Translating it yields CASSPWTGSGDTQYF.

V is TRBV5-4 and J is TRBJ1-1; D is unclear. Germline CDR1 and CDR2: SGHNT and YYREEE (reference sequence). The CDR3 is made up of 12 amino acids. V was cut by 1 base and J by 4 bases, with 5 bases left in between. CDR3 sequence reads: CASSLSPTEAFF. In nucleotides, the CDR3 is TGTGCCAGCAGCTTGTCTCCCACTGAAGCTTTCTTT.

The rearrangement links TRBV28 to TRBJ2-2, with D uncertain. Per the germline V gene, CDR1 is MDHEN and CDR2 is SYDVKM. The germline V and J ends were trimmed by 4 bases and 5 bases, with 5 bases remaining between them. The CDR3 covers 12 residues. This chain's CDR3 is CASSSTTGELFF. The DNA of the CDR3 is TGTGCCAGCAGTTCGACAACCGGGGAGCTGTTTTTT. Combining the CDR3 with reference TRBV28 and TRBJ2-2 gives the whole variable domain DVKVTQSSRYLVKRTGEKVFLECVQDMDHENMFWYRQDPGLGLRLIYFSYDVKMKEKGDIPEGYSVSREKKERFSLILESASTNQTSMYLCASSSTTGELFFGEGSRLTVL.

The V call is TRBV18, the J call TRBJ1-2, with D possibly being TRBD1 (5 bases). The V and J ends lost 6 bases and 1 base respectively, with 18 bases between them. The CDR3 runs to 16 residues. Germline-derived CDR1 and CDR2 are KGHSH and LQKENI. This chain's CDR3 is CASSIGSQGLNYGYTF. The CDR3 bases are TGTGCCAGCTCCATCGGGTCCCAGGGCCTTAACTATGGCTACACCTTC.

As for this clone: Other DNA sequences in the sample encode the same CDR3. The chain links TRBV7-9 to TRBJ1-1; D remains ambiguous. Trimming took off 1 base at V and 4 bases at J, with 7 bases between the two ends. From germline, CDR1 is SEHNR and CDR2 FQNEAQ (reference sequence). There are 13 residues in the CDR3. In DNA form, the CDR3 reads TGTGCCAGCAGCTTAGGTGGTAGCACTGAAGCTTTCTTT. Amino acid sequence: CASSLGGSTEAFF.

V and J are TRBV30 and TRBJ2-7; D gene unclear. From germline, CDR1 is GTSNPN and CDR2 SVGIG (reference sequence). The CDR3 is 16 amino acids. Trimming cost V 3 bases and J 0 bases, with 18 bases left between them. CDR3 loop: CAWSHEWPMSSYEQYF. Written as DNA, the CDR3 is TGTGCCTGGAGCCACGAGTGGCCGATGAGCTCCTACGAGCAGTACTTC. The full variable domain, completed using reference TRBV30 and TRBJ2-7, is SQTIHQWPATLVQPVGSPLSLECTVEGTSNPNLYWYRQAAGRGLQLLFYSVGIGQISSEVPQNLSASRPQDRQFILSSKKLLLSDSGFYLCAWSHEWPMSSYEQYFGPGTRLTVT.

A single count supports this clone. Other DNA sequences in the same sample also yield this CDR3. V is TRBV7-2 and J is TRBJ2-7; 14 nucleotides align to TRBD2. Germline CDR1 reads SGHTA; CDR2 reads FQGNSA. V trimming: 3 bases; J trimming: 6 bases; junction bases outside the gene matches: 1. This CDR3 region has 14 residues. The CDR3 region has the DNA TGTGCCAGCAGCTTGGGGACTAGCGGGAGCGAGCAGTACTTC. Translating it yields CASSLGTSGSEQYF.

The chain carries TRBV5-5 and TRBJ2-3, with a weak D call TRBD2 (6 bases). This CDR3 spans 14 amino acids. Trimming removed 3 bases from V and 3 bases from J, with 11 bases in between. Germline values: CDR1 SGHKS, CDR2 YYEKEE (reference sequence). The CDR3 sequence: CASSSLAETDTQYF. The CDR3 coding sequence is TGTGCCAGCAGCTCCTTAGCGGAAACAGATACGCAGTATTTT.

In its sample, this clone was seen once. V is TRBV5-4 and J is TRBJ1-4; 7 bases align to TRBD1. V lost 2 bases and J lost 6; bases outside the gene matches: 4. The CDR3 has 14 amino acids. Germline V gene lookup returns CDR1 SGHNT and CDR2 YYREEE (reference sequence). As DNA, the CDR3 is TGTGCCAGCAGCTTCTTCGGGACAGATGAAAAACTGTTTTTT. This encodes CASSFFGTDEKLFF. Complete variable domain (other parts from reference TRBV5-4 and TRBJ1-4): ETGVTQSPTHLIKTRGQQVTLRCSSQSGHNTVSWYQQALGQGPQFIFQYYREEENGRGNFPPRFSGLQFPNYSSELNVNALELDDSALYLCASSFFGTDEKLFFGSGTQLSVL.

The chain employs TRBV30 and TRBJ2-7; the D is unclear. The CDR3 is made up of 15 amino acids. Trimming removed 0 bases from V and 6 bases from J, with 18 bases in between. The germline CDR1 and CDR2 sequences are GTSNPN and SVGIG (reference sequence). The CDR3: CAWSVPRTLRSEQYF. CDR3 DNA: TGTGCCTGGAGTGTACCTCGGACCCTCCGGTCCGAGCAGTACTTC. The full variable domain, completed using reference TRBV30 and TRBJ2-7, is SQTIHQWPATLVQPVGSPLSLECTVEGTSNPNLYWYRQAAGRGLQLLFYSVGIGQISSEVPQNLSASRPQDRQFILSSKKLLLSDSGFYLCAWSVPRTLRSEQYFGPGTRLTVT.

As to this clone: This sample also contains other DNA sequences that code for the same CDR3. The rearrangement joins TRBV6-6 to TRBJ2-5, with 8 positions matching TRBD2. This CDR3 region has 16 residues. Unmatched junction bases numbered 8, after V lost 4 bases and J lost 1 base. Germline values: CDR1 MNHNY, CDR2 SVGAGI (reference sequence). CDR3 loop: CASSWGLAGPQETQYF. For the CDR3, the DNA is TGTGCCAGCAGTTGGGGCCTAGCGGGCCCCCAAGAGACCCAGTACTTC.

The V call is TRBV5-8, the J call TRBJ1-2, with 8 positions matching TRBD1. In germline, CDR1 is SGHTS, CDR2 YDEGEE. The CDR3 runs 16 residues. Trimming removed 0 bases from V and 2 bases from J; junction bases left unmatched: 6. The CDR3 sequence: CASSLAIAGGNYGYTF. Written as DNA, the CDR3 is TGTGCCAGCAGCTTGGCGATAGCAGGGGGCAACTATGGCTACACCTTC.

V usage is TRBV5-4 and J usage is TRBJ2-3; D remains ambiguous. CDR3 length: 15 residues. The germline V gene has CDR1 SGHNT and CDR2 YYREEE (reference sequence). Trimming left V 2 bases short and J 2 bases short, with 12 bases between. The CDR3, as DNA: TGTGCCAGCAGCTTCAACAGAGCTACCACAGATACGCAGTATTTT. Its translation: CASSFNRATTDTQYF.

The V call is TRBV5-8, the J call TRBJ2-2; the D call may be TRBD1 or TRBD2 (6 bases each). V was cut by 0 bases and J by 4 bases, with 10 bases left in between. The CDR3 loop spans 15 amino acids. Germline V lookup: CDR1 SGHTS, CDR2 YDEGEE. CDR3 protein: CASSLVGGGTGELFF. In nucleotides, the CDR3 is TGTGCCAGCAGCTTGGTAGGGGGAGGCACCGGGGAGCTGTTTTTT.

The chain recombines TRBV21-1 with TRBJ2-1; TRBD2 is the table's D call, not checked against the DNA. TRBV21-1 is designated a pseudogene. This CDR3 is built from 13 residues. The CDR3 protein is CASSKVADNEQFF. Written as DNA, the CDR3 is TGTGCCAGCAGCAAAGTGGCGGACAATGAGCAGTTCTTC.

The rearrangement joins TRBV28 to TRBJ1-4; D is undetermined. CDR3 length: 13 residues. V was pared by 6 bases and J by 2 bases, with 7 bases between. CDR1 is MDHEN, CDR2 SYDVKM, per germline. For the CDR3, the DNA is TGTGCCAGCAGCCTGGACACTAATGAAAAACTGTTTTTT. As protein: CASSLDTNEKLFF.

The genes are TRBV11-3 and TRBJ1-1; possibly TRBD1 for D (6 bases). CDR3 length equals 15 residues. Germline CDR1 reads SGHNT; CDR2 reads YENEEA. V was pared by 5 bases and J by 2 bases, with 15 bases between. The DNA of the CDR3 is TGTGCCAGCAGCATCGGAGGACAGCGTAACACTGAAGCTTTCTTT. Translating gives CASSIGGQRNTEAFF.

V gene TRBV19 combines with J gene TRBJ1-5; weak D call: TRBD1 (5 bases). This CDR3 has 14 amino acids. Germline-derived CDR1 and CDR2 are LNHDA and SQIVND (reference sequence). Trimming removed 4 bases from V and 0 bases from J, with 7 bases in between. Written as DNA, the CDR3 is TGTGCCAGTAGTAACCAGGGTAGCAATCAGCCCCAGCATTTT. Translated: CASSNQGSNQPQHF.

The chain is built from TRBV5-1 and TRBJ1-3, with TRBD1 as a possible D gene (5 bases). The CDR3 sequence is 15 residues long. Germline CDR1 and CDR2: SGHRS and YFSETQ. Trimming removed 4 bases at V and 0 bases at J, with 11 bases between. The CDR3 is CASSQGPLSGNTIYF. The CDR3 DNA reads TGCGCCAGCAGCCAGGGACCGCTCTCTGGAAACACCATATATTTT.

This chain joins TRBV28 and TRBJ1-1; D is uncertain. V was shortened by 7 bases and J by 3 bases, with 18 bases between the two germline ends. The CDR3 length is 15 residues. Germline-derived CDR1 and CDR2 are MDHEN and SYDVKM. The CDR3 DNA is TGTGCCAGCACCCCCCAGGAGGTAGGTGACACTGAAGCTTTCTTT. Protein product: CASTPQEVGDTEAFF.

A word on this clone: Within the sample, other DNA sequences also encode this same CDR3. This chain joins TRBV20-1 and TRBJ2-5, with a tentative D call TRBD2 (5 bases). The CDR3 is made up of 11 amino acids. V was cut by 6 bases and J by 2 bases, with 7 bases left in between. Looked up from germline, CDR1 is DFQATT and CDR2 is SNEGSKA (reference sequence). CDR3 nucleotides: TGCAGTGCCGGAGGACAAGAGACCCAGTACTTC. Protein product: CSAGGQETQYF.

This chain connects TRBV5-4 to TRBJ1-5, with D possibly TRBD1 on 5 matching bases. This CDR3 spans 13 amino acids. In germline, CDR1 is SGHNT, CDR2 YYREEE (reference sequence). V was shortened by 3 bases and J by 6 bases, with 10 bases between the two germline ends. The CDR3 nucleotides are TGTGCCAGCAGCTCGGGGGGGGTTCAGCCCCAGCATTTT. Translation: CASSSGGVQPQHF.

V usage is TRBV11-2 and J usage is TRBJ1-1, with D unclear. The CDR3 extends over 14 amino acids. Trimming left V 0 bases short and J 1 base short, with 6 bases between. CDR1 and CDR2 (germline): SGHAT, FQNNGV. CDR3 residues: CASSLEIGNTEAFF. The CDR3 DNA reads as TGTGCCAGCAGCTTAGAGATAGGGAACACTGAAGCTTTCTTT.